This record looks at one T cell receptor (beta chain) sequence and its context. What it binds is unknown. The data were obtained in a study of early T cells in non-severe SARS-CoV-2 infection. Study-wide context: RNA in bulk from unsorted whole blood was sequenced, and chains were unpaired. Study conclusions and caveats: Anti-spike CD8 responses were favored by VDJdb matching, which missed private and CD4 specificities.

Germline-derived CDR1 and CDR2 are WSHSY and SAAADI. The CDR3 is made up of 16 amino acids. V lost 0 bases and J lost 2; bases outside the gene matches: 6. Unique molecular identifiers were affixed to single, distinct cDNA molecules. TCRdb ran MiXCR on the 5' RACE reads and lists one entry per CDR3 protein. The sample lists 55,000 to 75,000 distinct CDR3 sequences, under 10% occurring once. This sequence joins TRBV10-2 and TRBJ2-5; 7 nucleotides line up with TRBD2. The sequenced material came from whole blood. This receptor was obtained from an adult who was a healthcare worker with PCR-confirmed SARS-CoV-2 infection or an uninfected control (not recorded which). CDR3 residues: CASSESRLALQETQYF. The DNA for the CDR3 is TGCGCCAGCAGTGAGTCACGACTAGCTCTTCAAGAGACCCAGTACTTC.